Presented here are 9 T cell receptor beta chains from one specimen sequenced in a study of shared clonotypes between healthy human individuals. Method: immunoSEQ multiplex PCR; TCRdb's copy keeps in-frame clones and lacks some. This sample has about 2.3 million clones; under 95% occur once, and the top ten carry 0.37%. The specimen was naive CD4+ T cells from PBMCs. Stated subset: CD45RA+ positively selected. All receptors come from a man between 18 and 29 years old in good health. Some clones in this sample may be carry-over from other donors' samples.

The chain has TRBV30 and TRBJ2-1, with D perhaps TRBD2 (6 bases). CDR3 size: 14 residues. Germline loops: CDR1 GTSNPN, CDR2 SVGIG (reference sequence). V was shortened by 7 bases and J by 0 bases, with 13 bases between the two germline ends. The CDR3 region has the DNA TGTGCCTCCGTGGACGGGAGCTCCTACAATGAGCAGTTCTTC. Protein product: CASVDGSSYNEQFF.

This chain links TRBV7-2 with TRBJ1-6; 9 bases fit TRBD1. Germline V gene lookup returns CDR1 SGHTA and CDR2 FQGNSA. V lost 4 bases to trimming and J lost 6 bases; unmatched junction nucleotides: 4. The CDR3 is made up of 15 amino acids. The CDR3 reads CASSSQGASNSPLHF. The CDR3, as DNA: TGTGCCAGCAGCTCACAGGGGGCGAGTAATTCACCCCTCCACTTT.

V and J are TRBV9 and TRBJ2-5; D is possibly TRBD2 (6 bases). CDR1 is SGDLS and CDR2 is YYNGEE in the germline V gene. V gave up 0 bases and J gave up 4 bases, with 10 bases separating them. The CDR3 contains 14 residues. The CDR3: CASSVGSSGETQYF. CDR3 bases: TGTGCCAGCAGCGTAGGCAGTAGCGGAGAGACCCAGTACTTC. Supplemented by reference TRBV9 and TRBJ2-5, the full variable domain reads DSGVTQTPKHLITATGQRVTLRCSPRSGDLSVYWYQQSLDQGLQFLIQYYNGEERAKGNILERFSAQQFPDLHSELNLSSLELGDSALYFCASSVGSSGETQYFGPGTRLLVL.

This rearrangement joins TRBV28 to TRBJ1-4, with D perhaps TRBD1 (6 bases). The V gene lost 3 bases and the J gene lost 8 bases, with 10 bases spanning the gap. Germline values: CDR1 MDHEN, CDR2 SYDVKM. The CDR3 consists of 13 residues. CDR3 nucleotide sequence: TGTGCCAGCAGTTTGAGAGGGGGGGAAAAACTGTTTTTT. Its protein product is CASSLRGGEKLFF.

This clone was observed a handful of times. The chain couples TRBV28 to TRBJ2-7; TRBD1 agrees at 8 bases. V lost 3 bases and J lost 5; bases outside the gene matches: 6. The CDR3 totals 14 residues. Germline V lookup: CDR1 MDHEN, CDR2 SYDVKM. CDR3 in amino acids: CASSFSGGGHEQYF. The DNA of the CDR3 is TGTGCCAGCAGTTTCTCAGGGGGCGGCCACGAGCAGTACTTC.

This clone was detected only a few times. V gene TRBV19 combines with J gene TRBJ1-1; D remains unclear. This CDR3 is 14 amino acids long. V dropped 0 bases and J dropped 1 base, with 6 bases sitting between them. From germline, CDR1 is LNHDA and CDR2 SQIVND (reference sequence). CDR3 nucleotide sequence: TGTGCCAGTAGTATAGACGTAGCGAACACTGAAGCTTTCTTT. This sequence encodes CASSIDVANTEAFF.

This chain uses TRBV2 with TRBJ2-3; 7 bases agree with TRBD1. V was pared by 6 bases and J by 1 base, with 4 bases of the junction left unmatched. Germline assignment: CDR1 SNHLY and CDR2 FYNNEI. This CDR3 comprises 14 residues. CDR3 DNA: TGTGCCAGCAGGAGGGGGCAAGGCACAGATACGCAGTATTTT. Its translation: CASRRGQGTDTQYF.

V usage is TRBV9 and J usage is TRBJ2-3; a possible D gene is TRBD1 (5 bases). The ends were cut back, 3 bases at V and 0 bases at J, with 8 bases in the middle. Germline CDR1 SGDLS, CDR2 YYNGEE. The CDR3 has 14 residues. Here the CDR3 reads CASSGRQSTDTQYF. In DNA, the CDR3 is TGTGCCAGCAGCGGTCGACAGAGCACAGATACGCAGTATTTT. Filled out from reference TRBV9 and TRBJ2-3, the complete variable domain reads DSGVTQTPKHLITATGQRVTLRCSPRSGDLSVYWYQQSLDQGLQFLIQYYNGEERAKGNILERFSAQQFPDLHSELNLSSLELGDSALYFCASSGRQSTDTQYFGPGTRLTVL.

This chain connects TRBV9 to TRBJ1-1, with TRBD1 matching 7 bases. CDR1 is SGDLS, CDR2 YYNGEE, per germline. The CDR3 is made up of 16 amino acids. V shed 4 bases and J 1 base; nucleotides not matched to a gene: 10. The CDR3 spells CASSPRGQLRNTEAFF. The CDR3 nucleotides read TGTGCCAGCAGCCCCCGGGGACAGCTCCGGAACACTGAAGCTTTCTTT. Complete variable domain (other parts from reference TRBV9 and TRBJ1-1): DSGVTQTPKHLITATGQRVTLRCSPRSGDLSVYWYQQSLDQGLQFLIQYYNGEERAKGNILERFSAQQFPDLHSELNLSSLELGDSALYFCASSPRGQLRNTEAFFGQGTRLTVV.